These 2 T cell receptor beta chains share one sample of origin, sequenced in a study of T-cell reconstitution after alpha-beta-depleted transplantation in children. It was with unique molecular identifiers that the TCRbeta library was prepared. TCRdb processed the PCR reads anew with MiXCR; each CDR3 protein has one entry. This sample carries hundreds of thousands of distinct CDR3 sequences, roughly 17% of them seen once, and the ten largest clones take under 1.2%. Sample: PBMCs from the stem cell graft donor, taken from the stem cell graft. The receptors stem from a human donor who donated a stem cell graft to a child with acute myeloid leukemia.

This clonotype has more than one count but fewer than ten. This chain uses TRBV6-5 with TRBJ1-2; tentative D call: TRBD1 (6 bases). V lost 2 bases and J 0 bases, leaving 10 bases between the germline ends. CDR1 and CDR2 (germline): MNHEY, SVGAGI. This CDR3 has 15 amino acids. The CDR3 sequence is CASSYDAGANYGYTF. The CDR3 DNA reads TGTGCCAGCAGTTACGATGCAGGGGCTAACTATGGCTACACCTTC.

This clonotype occurred a few times. This chain links TRBV7-9 with TRBJ2-7; D possibly uses TRBD1 or TRBD2 (7 bases each). There are 13 residues in the CDR3. V gave up 1 base and J gave up 7 bases, with 11 bases separating them. In germline, CDR1 is SEHNR, CDR2 FQNEAQ (reference sequence). CDR3 in DNA: TGTGCCAGCAGCTTAGGACAGGGAGGGGAGCAGTACGTC. Translation: CASSLGQGGEQYV.